This TCR beta chain was sequenced during a study of tumor-infiltrating lymphocytes in localized non-small cell lung cancer. The study's findings and limits: Compared with uninvolved lung, tumors showed higher T cell infiltration by TCRbeta sequencing. No link was found between tumor T-cell fraction and recurrence-free survival.

In its sample, this clone was seen a few times. As yet, its antigen is unknown. Repertoires were generated with immunoSEQ multiplex PCR, while TCRdb's copy carries only in-frame clones and drops some. The sample holds several thousand clones, approximately 75% seen once. V dropped 1 base and J dropped 0 bases, with 8 bases sitting between them. Germline V CDR1 and CDR2: SGHNT, YYREEE (reference sequence). The length of the CDR3 is 14 residues. This TCR was sampled from a human donor with non-small cell lung cancer. The chain links TRBV5-4 to TRBJ2-7, with no clear D. The specimen sequenced was lung tumor tissue. CDR3 amino acids: CASSLRTSSYEQYF. The CDR3 DNA follows: TGTGCCAGCAGCTTGAGGACGAGCTCCTACGAGCAGTACTTC.